This T cell receptor beta chain is from a study of T cells in localized non-small cell lung cancer. Study-level results: Among blood samples, higher T cell density accompanied longer overall survival. Maximal T cell clonality occurred in uninvolved adjacent lung, with tumor ranking below it. The appearance of a median roughly 53 of the top 100 tumor clones was seen in adjacent lung. Because only a single region of the tumor was sequenced, heterogeneity remains possible.

Regarding this clone: Its antigen is as yet unknown.

Here immunoSEQ multiplex PCR was the method, and the copy in TCRdb shows in-frame clones only, minus some. In the table there are under 12,000 clones, approximately 85% of which are singletons. V dropped 5 bases and J dropped 5 bases, with 15 bases sitting between them. Germline CDR1 reads SGHTA; CDR2 reads FQGNSA. The CDR3 is made up of 15 amino acids. The material was peripheral blood mononuclear cells, obtained before any cancer treatment. This sequence joins TRBV7-2 and TRBJ2-2, with a possible D match to TRBD1 (6 bases). The receptor was isolated from a female donor over 55 with stage II lung adenocarcinoma. CDR3 region: CASSAVRGGTGELFF. The CDR3 nucleotides are TGTGCCAGCAGCGCGGTCAGAGGGGGAACCGGGGAGCTGTTTTTT.